This is a list of T cell receptor beta chains from one sample in a study of blood T cell repertoires in COVID-19. The assay was immunoSEQ multiplex PCR, and TCRdb's table has in-frame clones only and misses some. Of about 34,000 clones listed, around 90% were seen once; the top ten hold approximately 19%. Sequencing input: peripheral blood. These receptors were obtained from a man older than 75 with acute or convalescent COVID-19. CDR3s include the opening cysteine and the closing phenylalanine or tryptophan. A D gene is named only where the DNA matches it firmly. Some rows mark clone size as missing; the rest say once, few, many or name a class of expanded clone.

J gene: TRBJ1-1
D gene: NA
clone size: NA
V gene: TRBV27
CDR3 protein: CASSFIGGNTEAFF
CDR3 DNA: TGTGCCAGCAGTTTCATCGGGGGAAACACTGAAGCTTTCTTT

J gene: TRBJ1-2
D gene: NA
clone size: once
V gene: TRBV19
CDR3 protein: CASSIAVGYGYTF
CDR3 DNA: TGTGCCAGTAGTATAGCGGTCGGCTATGGCTACACCTTC

J gene: TRBJ2-2
D gene: NA
clone size: NA
V gene: TRBV25-1
CDR3 protein: CASSATRGSGELFF
CDR3 DNA: TGTGCCAGCAGTGCGACGCGGGGTTCCGGGGAGCTGTTTTTT

J gene: TRBJ2-3
D gene: TRBD1
clone size: NA
V gene: TRBV28
CDR3 protein: CASSTRTGGLGTDTQYF
CDR3 DNA: TGTGCCAGCAGTACTAGGACAGGGGGCCTGGGCACAGATACGCAGTATTTT

J gene: TRBJ2-5
D gene: TRBD2
clone size: NA
V gene: TRBV9
CDR3 protein: CASSVLSGGQETQYF
CDR3 DNA: TGTGCCAGCAGCGTTTTGAGCGGGGGGCAGGAGACCCAGTACTTC

J gene: TRBJ1-1
D gene: NA
clone size: NA
V gene: TRBV19
CDR3 protein: CASSMNSYDTEAFF
CDR3 DNA: TGTGCCAGTAGTATGAACAGTTACGATACTGAAGCTTTCTTT

J gene: TRBJ1-5
D gene: NA
clone size: NA
V gene: TRBV19
CDR3 protein: CASSMGRLDQPQHF
CDR3 DNA: TGTGCCAGTAGTATGGGGAGGCTCGATCAGCCCCAGCATTTT

J gene: TRBJ1-4
D gene: TRBD1
clone size: NA
V gene: TRBV7-9
CDR3 protein: CASSSRTGGMSNEKLFF
CDR3 DNA: TGTGCCAGCAGCTCTCGGACAGGGGGCATGTCTAATGAAAAACTGTTTTTT

J gene: TRBJ2-1
D gene: NA
clone size: NA
V gene: TRBV6-6
CDR3 protein: CASNTLEVHNEQFF
CDR3 DNA: TGTGCCAGCAACACGCTAGAAGTTCACAATGAGCAGTTCTTC

J gene: TRBJ2-2
D gene: NA
clone size: NA
V gene: TRBV7-3
CDR3 protein: CASSPTGGAGELFF
CDR3 DNA: TGTGCCAGCAGCCCCACTGGCGGTGCCGGGGAGCTGTTTTTT

J gene: TRBJ1-5
D gene: NA
clone size: once
V gene: TRBV19
CDR3 protein: CASSAGLEVQPQHF
CDR3 DNA: TGTGCCAGTAGTGCAGGCCTGGAGGTACAGCCCCAGCATTTT

J gene: TRBJ1-1
D gene: TRBD1
clone size: NA
V gene: TRBV7-9
CDR3 protein: CASSLPTGQGAGTEAFF
CDR3 DNA: TGTGCCAGCAGCCTGCCGACCGGGCAGGGGGCAGGTACTGAAGCTTTCTTT

J gene: TRBJ1-2
D gene: TRBD1
clone size: once
V gene: TRBV10-3
CDR3 protein: CAISDPGQGLDGYTF
CDR3 DNA: TGTGCCATCAGTGATCCGGGACAGGGGTTGGATGGCTACACCTTC

J gene: TRBJ2-1
D gene: NA
clone size: NA
V gene: TRBV9
CDR3 protein: CASSVGFWGDEQFF
CDR3 DNA: TGTGCCAGCAGCGTAGGGTTTTGGGGGGATGAGCAGTTCTTC

J gene: TRBJ2-7
D gene: TRBD1
clone size: NA
V gene: TRBV5-1
CDR3 protein: CASSLRQGAVEQYF
CDR3 DNA: TGCGCCAGCAGCTTGAGGCAGGGGGCGGTGGAGCAGTACTTC

J gene: TRBJ2-5
D gene: TRBD1
clone size: NA
V gene: TRBV19
CDR3 protein: CASGMTGGIETQYF
CDR3 DNA: TGTGCCAGTGGAATGACAGGGGGTATAGAGACCCAGTACTTC

J gene: TRBJ2-7
D gene: TRBD1
clone size: once
V gene: TRBV10-3
CDR3 protein: CAISEGTGGYEQYF
CDR3 DNA: TGTGCCATCAGTGAAGGGACAGGGGGGTACGAGCAGTACTTC

J gene: TRBJ2-1
D gene: TRBD2
clone size: NA
V gene: TRBV24-1
CDR3 protein: CATSDPGTSGAGEQFF
CDR3 DNA: TGTGCCACCAGTGACCCAGGGACTAGCGGGGCGGGTGAGCAGTTCTTC

J gene: TRBJ2-5
D gene: NA
clone size: NA
V gene: TRBV27
CDR3 protein: CASSPQGAGELVGETQYF
CDR3 DNA: TGTGCCAGCAGCCCCCAGGGGGCGGGGGAACTCGTTGGGGAGACCCAGTACTTC

J gene: TRBJ1-3
D gene: NA
clone size: NA
V gene: TRBV9
CDR3 protein: CASSVDTSGNTIYF
CDR3 DNA: TGTGCCAGCAGTGTCGACACCTCTGGAAACACCATATATTTT

J gene: TRBJ2-2
D gene: NA
clone size: NA
V gene: TRBV19
CDR3 protein: CASRRGRGRGTGELFF
CDR3 DNA: TGTGCCAGTAGAAGGGGTAGGGGGCGGGGCACCGGGGAGCTGTTTTTT

J gene: TRBJ2-6
D gene: TRBD1
clone size: NA
V gene: TRBV12-5
CDR3 protein: CASGFWGQGASGANVLTF
CDR3 DNA: TGTGCTAGTGGTTTTTGGGGACAGGGGGCCTCTGGGGCCAACGTCCTGACTTTC

J gene: TRBJ2-5
D gene: NA
clone size: NA
V gene: TRBV28
CDR3 protein: CASTPGETQYF
CDR3 DNA: TGTGCCAGCACTCCAGGAGAGACCCAGTACTTC

J gene: TRBJ1-2
D gene: NA
clone size: NA
V gene: TRBV19
CDR3 protein: CASSRQPAYGYTF
CDR3 DNA: TGTGCCAGTAGTCGACAGCCCGCCTATGGCTACACCTTC

J gene: TRBJ1-4
D gene: NA
clone size: NA
V gene: TRBV5-1
CDR3 protein: CASSLRGTEGATNEKLFF
CDR3 DNA: TGCGCCAGCAGCTTGCGCGGGACGGAGGGTGCAACTAATGAAAAACTGTTTTTT

J gene: TRBJ1-4
D gene: NA
clone size: NA
V gene: TRBV18
CDR3 protein: CASSPGARRDEKLFF
CDR3 DNA: TGTGCCAGCTCACCGGGGGCCCGAAGGGATGAAAAACTGTTTTTT

J gene: TRBJ1-4
D gene: TRBD1
clone size: NA
V gene: TRBV19
CDR3 protein: CASSIDLLGQGAPRASEKLFF
CDR3 DNA: TGTGCCAGTAGTATAGATCTATTGGGACAGGGAGCCCCCAGAGCCAGTGAAAAACTGTTTTTT

J gene: TRBJ2-7
D gene: NA
clone size: NA
V gene: TRBV21-1
CDR3 protein: CASSKSCKTGRGEQYF
CDR3 DNA: TGTGCCAGCAGCAAAAGTTGTAAGACGGGCCGGGGCGAGCAGTACTTC

J gene: TRBJ1-1
D gene: NA
clone size: NA
V gene: TRBV20-1
CDR3 protein: CSASGDIEAFF
CDR3 DNA: TGCAGTGCTAGTGGCGATATTGAAGCTTTCTTT

J gene: TRBJ2-3
D gene: TRBD2
clone size: NA
V gene: TRBV11-2
CDR3 protein: CASSRPSGYTDTQYF
CDR3 DNA: TGTGCCAGCAGCCGCCCTAGCGGCTACACAGATACGCAGTATTTT

J gene: TRBJ1-4
D gene: NA
clone size: NA
V gene: TRBV5-1
CDR3 protein: CASSLSATNEKLFF
CDR3 DNA: TGCGCCAGCAGTCTATCGGCAACTAATGAAAAACTGTTTTTT

J gene: TRBJ2-4
D gene: TRBD1
clone size: once
V gene: TRBV15
CDR3 protein: CATSRGQGLAKNIQYF
CDR3 DNA: TGTGCCACCAGCCGAGGACAGGGTCTAGCCAAAAACATTCAGTACTTC

J gene: TRBJ1-3
D gene: NA
clone size: NA
V gene: TRBV18
CDR3 protein: CASSPGARSSGNTIYF
CDR3 DNA: TGTGCCAGCTCACCGGGAGCCAGGTCCTCTGGAAACACCATATATTTT

J gene: TRBJ1-5
D gene: NA
clone size: NA
V gene: TRBV19
CDR3 protein: CASSTTVRDQPQHF
CDR3 DNA: TGTGCCAGTAGTACGACAGTTAGAGATCAGCCCCAGCATTTT

J gene: TRBJ1-5
D gene: NA
clone size: NA
V gene: TRBV30
CDR3 protein: CAWDETGQPQHF
CDR3 DNA: TGTGCCTGGGACGAGACGGGTCAGCCCCAGCATTTT

J gene: TRBJ1-2
D gene: NA
clone size: NA
V gene: TRBV5-1
CDR3 protein: CASSLGGNYGYTF
CDR3 DNA: TGCGCCAGCAGCTTGGGCGGTAACTATGGCTACACCTTC

J gene: TRBJ2-1
D gene: TRBD1
clone size: NA
V gene: TRBV19
CDR3 protein: CASRRTGGTPSEQFF
CDR3 DNA: TGTGCCAGTAGAAGGACAGGGGGCACCCCTTCTGAGCAGTTCTTC